A single sample is the source of the 32 T cell receptor beta chains below, sequenced in a study of vaccination effects on CD4 cells after COVID-19. Libraries were prepared by immunoSEQ multiplex PCR; TCRdb keeps only in-frame clonotypes and omits some of them. The sample contains more than 55,000 clones, nearly 80% of which appear only once. Culture proceeded for approximately 9 days, and CD4+ T cells were then isolated. Everyone in the study got two shots of either the BNT162b2 or mRNA-1273 vaccine. No antigen has been identified for these receptors. The starting material was CD4+ T cells from PBMCs cultured without peptide, obtained after COVID-19 vaccination. The receptor set was obtained from a human donor who received a COVID-19 vaccine.

The rearrangement links TRBV19 to TRBJ1-1; D unclear. The V gene lost 6 bases and the J gene lost 4 bases, with 9 bases spanning the gap. This CDR3 contains 12 residues. From germline, CDR1 is LNHDA and CDR2 SQIVND (reference sequence). Here the CDR3 reads CASSPLGTEAFF. CDR3 bases: TGTGCCAGTAGCCCACTGGGCACTGAAGCTTTCTTT.

The genes are TRBV28 and TRBJ1-2; 7 bases are shared with TRBD1. CDR3 length equals 13 residues. Unmatched junction bases numbered 9, after V lost 6 bases and J lost 8 bases. The germline gives CDR1 MDHEN, CDR2 SYDVKM. CDR3 amino acids: CASRMRQGGGYTF. The DNA for the CDR3 is TGTGCCAGCAGAATGAGACAGGGTGGCGGCTACACCTTC.

V and J are TRBV6-5 and TRBJ2-2; TRBD1 matches 9 bases. In germline, CDR1 is MNHEY, CDR2 SVGAGI. The CDR3 is made up of 15 amino acids. V lost 6 bases and J lost 2; bases outside the gene matches: 4. Written as DNA, the CDR3 is TGTGCCAGCAGCGAGGACAGGGGCAACACCGGGGAGCTGTTTTTT. It specifies CASSEDRGNTGELFF.

The J gene is TRBJ1-2, the V gene TRBV11-3, with a weak D call TRBD1 (5 bases). The CDR3 consists of 16 residues. The V gene's germline CDR1 is SGHNT and CDR2 YENEEA. V gave up 5 bases and J gave up 4 bases, with 20 bases separating them. The CDR3 sequence: CASSVKPLDRCYGYTF. CDR3 sequence (DNA): TGTGCCAGCAGCGTAAAACCGTTAGACAGATGCTATGGCTACACCTTC.

The gene calls are TRBV27 and TRBJ2-6; D is unclear. V was shortened by 8 bases and J by 1 base, with 6 bases between the two germline ends. The CDR3 sequence is 13 residues long. Per germline, CDR1 MNHEY and CDR2 SMNVEV (reference sequence). The CDR3 DNA reads as TGTGCCAGCTCCCGTTCTGGGGCCAACGTCCTGACTTTC. It codes for CASSRSGANVLTF.

The chain joins TRBV5-4 to TRBJ1-2, with a possible D match to TRBD1 (5 bases). The CDR3 has 17 residues. The V gene's germline CDR1 is SGHNT and CDR2 YYREEE (reference sequence). V was trimmed by 2 bases and J by 6 bases, leaving 23 bases between them. The CDR3 DNA reads TGTGCCAGCAGCTTTCGAAGGGGTGGGGACGACCGGCATGGCTACACCTTC. Amino acid sequence: CASSFRRGGDDRHGYTF.

The chain uses TRBV4-2 and TRBJ1-2; D remains ambiguous. Germline values: CDR1 LGHNA, CDR2 YNFKEQ. CDR3 size: 19 residues. V was shortened by 0 bases and J by 4 bases, with 24 bases between the two germline ends. CDR3 region: CASSQDRREGPSPGYGYTF. The CDR3 coding sequence is TGTGCCAGCAGCCAAGATAGGAGAGAAGGTCCCTCCCCCGGCTATGGCTACACCTTC.

V usage is TRBV11-1 and J usage is TRBJ2-4; 10 bases are a match to TRBD1. Germline CDR1 SGHAT, CDR2 FQDESV (reference sequence). The V gene end was trimmed by 3 bases and the J gene end by 13 bases; junction bases not matched to a gene: 12. This CDR3 has 15 residues. Here the CDR3 DNA reads TGTGCCAGCAGCTTCTCCCCGACAGGGGGCGCCCGACAGTACTTC. This codes for CASSFSPTGGARQYF.

The chain couples TRBV7-9 to TRBJ2-1; perhaps TRBD2 as D (6 bases). The CDR3 sequence is 14 residues long. V gave up 5 bases and J gave up 4 bases, with 12 bases separating them. Germline V gives CDR1 SEHNR, CDR2 FQNEAQ (reference sequence). CDR3 sequence reads: CASSVPGLYNEQFF. The CDR3 DNA reads TGTGCCAGCAGCGTTCCGGGACTTTACAATGAGCAGTTCTTC.

V usage is TRBV2 and J usage is TRBJ1-1; D is unresolved. This CDR3 comprises 14 residues. Germline lookup yields CDR1 SNHLY and CDR2 FYNNEI. With 4 bases removed from V and 2 bases from J, the gap between germline ends came to 11 bases. The CDR3 sequence: CASSGQITNTEAFF. CDR3 coding DNA: TGTGCCAGCAGTGGTCAGATTACCAACACTGAAGCTTTCTTT.

The V and J genes are TRBV18 and TRBJ2-5; 8 bases fit TRBD1. There are 15 residues in the CDR3. With 6 bases clipped from V and 5 bases from J, the junction kept 11 bases outside the gene matches. Germline V lookup: CDR1 KGHSH, CDR2 LQKENI. The chain's CDR3 is CASSPGQGSWETQYF. In nucleotides, the CDR3 is TGTGCCAGCTCCCCCGGACAGGGTTCCTGGGAGACCCAGTACTTC.

The rearrangement links TRBV7-3 to TRBJ1-1, with 7 bases aligning to TRBD1. This CDR3 is 16 amino acids long. Trimming removed 5 bases from V and 0 bases from J; junction bases left unmatched: 9. Germline V gene sequence: CDR1 SGHTA, CDR2 FQGTGA. CDR3 in amino acids: CASSPVGTEMNTEAFF. The CDR3 DNA sequence: TGTGCCAGCAGCCCCGTGGGGACAGAGATGAACACTGAAGCTTTCTTT.

The chain uses TRBV3-1 (or the pseudogene TRBV3-2) and TRBJ2-4, with D unclear. CDR1 is LGHDT, CDR2 YNNKEL, per germline (reference sequence). The CDR3 loop spans 14 amino acids. The germline V and J ends were trimmed by 6 bases and 0 bases, with 9 bases remaining between them. Written as DNA, the CDR3 is TGTGCCAGCAGACAGTCACTAGCCAAAAACATTCAGTACTTC. Translated: CASRQSLAKNIQYF.

This clone was observed once. The chain is built from TRBV19 and TRBJ1-1, with TRBD1 matching over 7 bases. V lost 6 bases, J lost 6 bases, and 10 bases stayed unmatched. Germline V CDR1 and CDR2: LNHDA, SQIVND (reference sequence). The CDR3 sequence is 14 residues long. Written as DNA, the CDR3 is TGTGCCAGTAGGGGAGACAGGGCGCGGTCTGAAGCTTTCTTT. Translating it yields CASRGDRARSEAFF.

This chain joins TRBV10-3 and TRBJ1-2; no definite D call. The CDR3 spans 14 residues. Germline-derived CDR1 and CDR2 are ENHRY and SYGVKD. V was clipped by 10 bases and J by 0 bases, with 15 bases between them. This chain's CDR3 is CATTTDGTNYGYTF. CDR3 DNA sequence: TGTGCCACCACCACCGACGGAACTAACTATGGCTACACCTTC.

V usage is TRBV18 and J usage is TRBJ1-1; D remains ambiguous. The ends were cut back, 6 bases at V and 0 bases at J, with 8 bases in the middle. The CDR3 has 13 residues. Germline V gene data show CDR1 as KGHSH and CDR2 as LQKENI. The CDR3 region has the DNA TGTGCCAGCTCCGTCACATTGAACACTGAAGCTTTCTTT. Residues: CASSVTLNTEAFF.

V gene TRBV7-9 combines with J gene TRBJ2-1, with 8 bases matching TRBD2. The CDR3 is 16 residues long. V trimming: 4 bases; J trimming: 5 bases; junction bases outside the gene matches: 10. Germline-derived CDR1 and CDR2 are SEHNR and FQNEAQ (reference sequence). Written as DNA, the CDR3 is TGTGCCAGCAGCTCCCCCCGGGGGGGCGGTAACAATGAGCAGTTCTTC. It yields the protein CASSSPRGGGNNEQFF. Filled out from reference TRBV7-9 and TRBJ2-1, the complete variable domain reads DTGVSQNPRHKITKRGQNVTFRCDPISEHNRLYWYRQTLGQGPEFLTYFQNEAQLEKSRLLSDRFSAERPKGSFSTLEIQRTEQGDSAMYLCASSSPRGGGNNEQFFGPGTRLTVL.

This clone has only a few counts. This chain uses TRBV19 with TRBJ1-2; the D is unclear. This CDR3 spans 14 amino acids. Per the germline V gene, CDR1 is LNHDA and CDR2 is SQIVND (reference sequence). The V end was cut by 0 bases, the J end by 7 bases, with 12 bases between. The CDR3 DNA reads TGTGCCAGTAGTATAGATCGGTGGGCCCTTGGCTACACCTTC. It translates to CASSIDRWALGYTF.

This chain connects TRBV19 to TRBJ1-1, with 10 bases fitting TRBD1. Germline trimming cut 7 bases from V and 4 bases from J; bases unmatched to any gene: 12. CDR1 and CDR2 from the germline V gene are LNHDA and SQIVND (reference sequence). The CDR3 covers 16 residues. In DNA form, the CDR3 reads TGTGCCAGTACCCTCCGGACAGGGGGAATTAGCACTGAAGCTTTCTTT. It encodes CASTLRTGGISTEAFF.

The chain carries TRBV7-2 and TRBJ2-1, with D possibly called TRBD1 or TRBD2 (5 bases each). Germline CDR1 is SGHTA and CDR2 is FQGNSA. The CDR3 spans 14 residues. The germline V and J ends were trimmed by 3 bases and 7 bases, with 13 bases remaining between them. Here the CDR3 DNA reads TGTGCCAGCAGCTTTTCCCCCGGGGCAAATGAGCAGTTCTTC. It encodes CASSFSPGANEQFF.

V usage is TRBV27 and J usage is TRBJ1-5; D call uncertain. Trimming removed 3 bases from V and 0 bases from J, with 9 bases in between. The CDR3 runs to 15 residues. Germline CDR1 MNHEY, CDR2 SMNVEV (reference sequence). CDR3 sequence reads: CASSFARNSNQPQHF. In DNA, the CDR3 is TGTGCCAGCAGTTTCGCGAGGAATAGCAATCAGCCCCAGCATTTT.

This rearrangement joins TRBV9 to TRBJ1-2, with D uncertain. The CDR3 sequence is 15 residues long. CDR1 SGDLS and CDR2 YYNGEE come from the germline V gene. Trimming stripped 0 bases from V and 3 bases from J, with 12 bases between. The CDR3 here is CASSVDGGPYYGYTF. The DNA for the CDR3 is TGTGCCAGCAGCGTAGATGGAGGGCCCTACTATGGCTACACCTTC.

This rearrangement joins TRBV18 to TRBJ2-7, with TRBD1 identical over 9 bases. CDR3 length: 15 amino acids. Germline V lookup: CDR1 KGHSH, CDR2 LQKENI. Trimming at V came to 3 bases and at J to 0 bases, leaving 3 bases not matched to a gene. The CDR3 DNA reads TGTGCCAGCTCACCCGGGACAGGGAGCTCCTACGAGCAGTACTTC. Residues: CASSPGTGSSYEQYF.

The table lists this clone with a few counts. The chain couples TRBV6-2 or TRBV6-3 to TRBJ1-2; the D is unclear. The CDR3 is 13 amino acids. The V gene lost 2 bases and the J gene lost 5 bases, with 9 bases spanning the gap. Germline values: CDR1 MNHEY, CDR2 SVGEGT. The CDR3 region has the DNA TGTGCCAGCAGTTACGGAGGAGGGTATGGCTACACCTTC. Its protein is CASSYGGGYGYTF.

V is TRBV2 and J is TRBJ1-4, with TRBD1 as a possible D gene (6 bases). V gave up 5 bases and J gave up 4 bases, with 14 bases separating them. There are 15 residues in the CDR3. CDR1 SNHLY and CDR2 FYNNEI come from the germline V gene. The CDR3 nucleotides read TGTGCCAGCAGTATAACACAGGGACTTAATGAAAAACTGTTTTTT. Protein: CASSITQGLNEKLFF.

The rearrangement links TRBV27 to TRBJ2-1; 9 bases fit TRBD1. Germline CDR1 is MNHEY and CDR2 is SMNVEV (reference sequence). V trimming: 4 bases; J trimming: 7 bases; junction bases outside the gene matches: 5. The CDR3 totals 14 residues. CDR3 sequence reads: CASSSYRGRNEQFF. CDR3 DNA sequence: TGTGCCAGCAGTTCCTACAGGGGGCGGAATGAGCAGTTCTTC.

Only a few counts were recorded for this clone. This CDR3 reads CASSPPGTGISGNTIYF. The CDR3 region has the DNA TGTGCCAGCAGCCCTCCCGGGACAGGGATCTCTGGAAACACCATATATTTT. The chain carries TRBV7-9 and TRBJ1-3, with 9 bases lining up with TRBD1. Germline-derived CDR1 and CDR2 are SEHNR and FQNEAQ (reference sequence). V lost 5 bases and J lost 0; bases outside the gene matches: 8. CDR3 size: 17 residues.

The gene calls are TRBV5-4 and TRBJ1-2; 7 bases map to TRBD1. Germline V gene data show CDR1 as SGHNT and CDR2 as YYREEE (reference sequence). This CDR3 has 15 residues. The J segment lost 6 bases and the V segment lost 0 bases, leaving 8 bases of the junction unmatched. The CDR3 coding sequence is TGTGCCAGCAGCTTGGATAGGTGGGACAGCCATGGCTACACCTTC. Translated, it gives CASSLDRWDSHGYTF.

This clone has just a few counts. This chain uses TRBV7-9 with TRBJ1-2; D may be TRBD1 (6 bases). The germline V and J ends were trimmed by 3 bases and 4 bases, with 15 bases remaining between them. The germline CDR1 and CDR2 sequences are SEHNR and FQNEAQ (reference sequence). This CDR3 region has 15 residues. The DNA for the CDR3 is TGTGCCAGCAGCTTGGGGCAGGGGATAGTCTATGGCTACACCTTC. This translates into CASSLGQGIVYGYTF.

The gene calls are TRBV28 and TRBJ1-3, with D uncertain. Germline loops: CDR1 MDHEN, CDR2 SYDVKM. The CDR3 covers 15 residues. Trimming pared 2 bases from V and 3 bases from J, leaving 11 bases between. Written as DNA, the CDR3 is TGTGCCAGCAGTTTACCGGGGAGGGTTGGAAACACCATATATTTT. Amino acid sequence: CASSLPGRVGNTIYF.

The CDR3 DNA reads TGTGCCAGCAAAGACAGAGGCACTGAAGCTTTCTTT. Its protein product is CASKDRGTEAFF. The gene calls are TRBV2 and TRBJ1-1; tentatively, D is TRBD1 (5 bases). The CDR3 covers 12 residues. Trimming took 7 bases from V and 4 from J, leaving 10 bases between them. CDR1 and CDR2 from the germline V gene are SNHLY and FYNNEI.

The genes are TRBV9 and TRBJ2-7; D gene ambiguous. Trimming shortened V by 1 base and J by 0 bases, and 8 bases separated the two germline ends. Germline CDR1 is SGDLS and CDR2 is YYNGEE. CDR3 length: 14 amino acids. The chain's CDR3 is CASSVQPGSYEQYF. Here the CDR3 DNA reads TGTGCCAGCAGCGTACAGCCGGGCTCCTACGAGCAGTACTTC.